The entry that follows covers one T cell receptor beta chain sequence. Assay: immunoSEQ multiplex PCR; the TCRdb copy retains only in-frame clones and omits some. The sample has more than 2,000,000 clones, approximately 90% seen once. This entry comes from a study of shared clonotypes between healthy human individuals. Germline CDR1 reads LNHDA; CDR2 reads SQIVND (reference sequence). This CDR3 is 15 amino acids long. The ends lost 5 bases at V and 5 bases at J; junction bases unmatched: 5. Input material: naive CD4+ T cells sorted from blood. Subset described: CD45RA+ positively selected. The chain couples TRBV19 to TRBJ2-5, with TRBD2 matching over 13 bases. This TCR came from a man between 18 and 29 years old in good health. Here the CDR3 DNA reads TGTGCCAGTAGTGCCGGGACTAGCGGGACTGAGACCCAGTACTTC. Its protein is CASSAGTSGTETQYF.